This entry lists 21 T cell receptor beta chains sequenced from one sample in a study of T cell repertoires in cytomegalovirus infection. Each CDR3 protein is one row after TCRdb ran MiXCR on the reads. The table shows approximately 730,000 distinct CDR3 sequences, with almost 30% occurring only once. These receptors have no identified antigens. Source: cultured CD8+ T cells from PBMCs, taken from culture after CMV antigen stimulation. All receptors derive from a human donor in good health (CMV status not recorded). Some clones in this sample may be carry-over from other donors' samples.

This clonotype was seen a few times. This may be a read error, as it is one base from a much larger clone. The chain recombines TRBV9 with TRBJ1-1; D is unresolved. The CDR3 loop spans 10 amino acids. The germline V gene has CDR1 SGDLS and CDR2 YYNGEE. V shed 4 bases and J shed 7 bases, with 5 bases lying between them. The CDR3 loop reads CASSPNEAFF. The CDR3 DNA reads as TGTGCCAGCAGCCCAAATGAAGCTTTCTTT.

This chain connects TRBV11-3 to TRBJ1-1, with D maybe TRBD1 (5 bases). CDR1 is SGHNT, CDR2 YENEEA, per germline. The germline V and J ends were trimmed by 2 bases and 5 bases, with 9 bases remaining between them. The CDR3 runs 13 residues. The CDR3 DNA reads TGTGCCAGCAGCTTAAAGGGGTGGACTGAAGCTTTCTTT. This codes for CASSLKGWTEAFF.

This rearrangement joins TRBV20-1 to TRBJ2-3, with D tentatively TRBD2 (7 bases). V lost 6 bases and J 7 bases, leaving 20 bases between the germline ends. CDR3 length equals 14 residues. Germline CDR1 and CDR2: DFQATT and SNEGSKA (reference sequence). The CDR3: CSAYYGGGGNTQYF. In nucleotides, the CDR3 is TGCAGTGCCTACTACGGAGGGGGGGGGAATACGCAGTATTTT.

This clonotype appeared a few times. The CDR3 bases are TGTGCCAGCCCTAGTATTTACCGGGACAGGGATCCCAAAAAATCCTACAATGAGCAGTTCTTC. Amino acids: CASPSIYRDRDPKKSYNEQFF. The chain is built from TRBV6-1 and TRBJ2-1, with 9 bases lining up with TRBD1. Trimming at V came to 8 bases and at J to 1 base, leaving 24 bases not matched to a gene. The CDR3 consists of 21 residues. The germline gives CDR1 MNHNS, CDR2 SASEGT.

This clonotype was counted a few times. The chain couples TRBV5-6 to TRBJ1-6; TRBD1 is a possible D gene (6 bases). Germline V lookup: CDR1 SGHDT, CDR2 YYEEEE. This CDR3 is 14 amino acids long. Trimming pared 3 bases from V and 7 bases from J, leaving 11 bases between. CDR3 in DNA: TGTGCCAGCAGCTCGACAGGAATGAATTCACCCCTCCACTTT. This encodes CASSSTGMNSPLHF.

The rearrangement uses TRBV28 and TRBJ2-7; a weak D match, TRBD1 (6 bases). CDR3 length equals 14 residues. Per the germline V gene, CDR1 is MDHEN and CDR2 is SYDVKM. Between the trimmed V and J ends, which lost 4 bases and 7 bases, there was a span of 17 bases. The CDR3 nucleotides read TGTGCCAGCAGTTCCCCGGACAGCTGGAGGGAGCAGTACGTC. Translation gives CASSSPDSWREQYV.

The chain has TRBV19 and TRBJ1-6, with a weak D call TRBD1 (5 bases). The CDR3 loop spans 14 amino acids. Between the trimmed V and J ends, which lost 5 bases and 8 bases, there was a span of 13 bases. CDR1 and CDR2 from the germline V gene are LNHDA and SQIVND (reference sequence). CDR3 sequence: CASSFGTSDSPLHF. As DNA, the CDR3 is TGTGCCAGTAGTTTTGGGACCAGCGATTCACCCCTCCACTTT.

V usage is TRBV27 and J usage is TRBJ1-5; no definite D call. This CDR3 is 13 amino acids long. Germline CDR1 and CDR2: MNHEY and SMNVEV (reference sequence). The V and J ends lost 5 bases and 3 bases respectively, with 8 bases between them. CDR3 amino acids: CASSTDPNQPQHF. The CDR3 nucleotides are TGTGCCAGCAGTACAGATCCCAATCAGCCCCAGCATTTT.

V is TRBV27 and J is TRBJ1-2; 8 bases fit TRBD1. CDR1 MNHEY and CDR2 SMNVEV come from the germline V gene (reference sequence). V lost 5 bases, J lost 2 bases, and 10 bases stayed unmatched. This CDR3 comprises 16 residues. The CDR3 coding sequence is TGTGCCAGCAGTACGAACGAGCGACAGGGGAACTATGGCTACACCTTC. It encodes CASSTNERQGNYGYTF.

The chain carries TRBV6-5 and TRBJ2-7, with 12 bases that match TRBD2. Trimming took 4 bases from V and 0 from J; bases not matched to a gene: 4. The CDR3 is 16 amino acids. Looked up from germline, CDR1 is MNHEY and CDR2 is SVGAGI. The CDR3 DNA follows: TGTGCCAGCAGTTTCTGGACTAGCGGGGACTCCTACGAGCAGTACTTC. Residues: CASSFWTSGDSYEQYF.

V and J are TRBV20-1 and TRBJ1-6; 8 nucleotides match TRBD1. Germline loops: CDR1 DFQATT, CDR2 SNEGSKA (reference sequence). This CDR3 has 13 residues. The ends lost 3 bases at V and 7 bases at J; junction bases unmatched: 2. This chain's CDR3 is CSARDRENSPLHF. The CDR3 nucleotides are TGCAGTGCTAGGGACAGGGAGAATTCACCCCTCCACTTT.

This clonotype turned up a few times. V gene TRBV11-3 combines with J gene TRBJ2-1; D ambiguous. The germline CDR1 and CDR2 sequences are SGHNT and YENEEA. V lost 0 bases, J lost 6 bases, and 9 bases lay in between. This CDR3 comprises 14 residues. For the CDR3, the DNA is TGTGCCAGCAGCTTAGATCCGATGGGCAATGAGCAGTTCTTC. It translates to CASSLDPMGNEQFF.

This clonotype has just a few counts. The chain joins TRBV27 to TRBJ1-1; D not certain. Germline CDR1 is MNHEY and CDR2 is SMNVEV (reference sequence). V lost 4 bases and J 6 bases, leaving 12 bases between the germline ends. This CDR3 region has 13 residues. The CDR3 spells CASSSGFNAEAFF. CDR3 sequence (DNA): TGTGCCAGCAGTTCCGGGTTTAACGCTGAAGCTTTCTTT.

This chain links TRBV9 with TRBJ1-1; 7 bases agree with TRBD1. This CDR3 comprises 16 residues. Germline V gene lookup returns CDR1 SGDLS and CDR2 YYNGEE. V lost 3 bases, J lost 2 bases, and 10 bases stayed unmatched. The CDR3 region has the DNA TGTGCCAGCAGCGACCCTCGACAGGGACCCAACACTGAAGCTTTCTTT. Translation gives CASSDPRQGPNTEAFF.

The table lists this clonotype with many counts. The chain has TRBV12-5 and TRBJ1-1; tentatively, D is TRBD1 (5 bases). Germline V gene data show CDR1 as LGHNT and CDR2 as FRNRAP. The V end was cut by 4 bases, the J end by 5 bases, with 14 bases between. This CDR3 has 14 amino acids. The CDR3 reads CASGWVQERTEAFF. The DNA for the CDR3 is TGTGCTAGTGGTTGGGTACAGGAGAGGACTGAAGCTTTCTTT. The full variable domain, with the rest looked up from reference TRBV12-5 and TRBJ1-1, is DARVTQTPRHKVTEMGQEVTMRCQPILGHNTVFWYRQTMMQGLELLAYFRNRAPLDDSGMPKDRFSAEMPDATLATLKIQPSEPRDSAVYFCASGWVQERTEAFFGQGTRLTVV.

This clonotype was recorded a few times. The chain uses TRBV10-3 and TRBJ1-1; D is undetermined. This CDR3 has 11 amino acids. The germline CDR1 and CDR2 sequences are ENHRY and SYGVKD. Trimming removed 0 bases from V and 11 bases from J, with 7 bases in between. CDR3 loop: CAISESEWAFF. Here the CDR3 DNA reads TGTGCCATCAGTGAGTCTGAGTGGGCTTTCTTT.

The J gene is TRBJ2-4, the V gene TRBV7-9; possibly TRBD1 for D (5 bases). The CDR3 sequence is 17 residues long. Trimming removed 0 bases from V and 0 bases from J, with 12 bases in between. Germline V gene sequence: CDR1 SEHNR, CDR2 FQNEAQ (reference sequence). CDR3 bases: TGTGCCAGCAGCTTAGCGCTGACAGCTCTAGCCAAAAACATTCAGTACTTC. This encodes CASSLALTALAKNIQYF.

The V gene is TRBV24-1, the J gene TRBJ2-1; 7 bases line up with TRBD1. Germline loops: CDR1 KGHDR, CDR2 SFDVKD. The ends lost 2 bases at V and 0 bases at J; junction bases unmatched: 3. This CDR3 contains 16 residues. The CDR3 region is CATSDSPGGSYNEQFF. Written as DNA, the CDR3 is TGTGCCACCAGTGATTCCCCAGGGGGCTCCTACAATGAGCAGTTCTTC.

This clonotype was recorded at least ten times. The chain couples TRBV7-2 to TRBJ2-1, with 11 bases lining up with TRBD2. This CDR3 spans 18 amino acids. Germline assignment: CDR1 SGHTA and CDR2 FQGNSA. The trim removed 0 bases at V and 0 bases at J, leaving 4 bases unmatched. This CDR3 is CASSLALAGGPSYNEQFF. CDR3 DNA: TGTGCCAGCAGCTTAGCCCTAGCGGGGGGTCCCTCCTACAATGAGCAGTTCTTC.

This clonotype was counted a few times. The chain links TRBV19 to TRBJ1-5, with D uncertain. Trimming left V 1 base short and J 3 bases short, with 10 bases between. The CDR3 runs 15 residues. Germline loops: CDR1 LNHDA, CDR2 SQIVND (reference sequence). The CDR3 bases are TGTGCCAGTAGTATAGTTACGACGTCCAATCAGCCCCAGCATTTT. As protein: CASSIVTTSNQPQHF.

This chain connects TRBV27 to TRBJ2-7; possible D gene TRBD1, 6 bases. Germline-derived CDR1 and CDR2 are MNHEY and SMNVEV (reference sequence). Between the trimmed V and J ends, which lost 5 bases and 2 bases, there was a span of 16 bases. This CDR3 has 15 amino acids. DNA of the CDR3: TGTGCCAGCAGTGCCTTCGCGACAGGTCCCTACGAGCAGTACTTC. This encodes CASSAFATGPYEQYF.